The TCR beta chain under discussion was sequenced for a study of cytomegalovirus exposure and HLA in healthy donors. PCR was performed using 60 Vbeta and 13 Jbeta primers. Assay used: immunoSEQ multiplex PCR; TCRdb lists only in-frame clones, some missing. The table includes some 180,000 clones, around 75% detected once. This clone was observed a single time. The CDR3 consists of 15 residues. The germline V gene encodes CDR1 SGHNT and CDR2 YYREEE (reference sequence). With 5 bases clipped from V and 6 bases from J, the junction kept 7 bases outside the gene matches. Source material: PBMCs. The clonotype was recovered from a female donor in good health and CMV-seronegative. The chain is built from TRBV5-4 and TRBJ2-1; 11 bases match TRBD2. CDR3 nucleotide sequence: TGTGCCAGCAGACCAGGGACTAGCGGACTCAATGAGCAGTTCTTC. Residues: CASRPGTSGLNEQFF.